This T cell receptor (beta chain) was documented in a study of shared clonotypes between healthy human individuals. This table comes from immunoSEQ multiplex PCR, and its TCRdb copy is limited to in-frame clones, with some not included. Of about 1,800,000 clones in the sample, about 95% were seen once. Only CD45RO-negative cells positively selected for CCR7 counted as naive CD8 cells, so terminally differentiated effector memory CD45RA+ cells were excluded. Germline V CDR1 and CDR2: SGHAT, FQNNGV. The germline V and J ends were trimmed by 4 bases and 7 bases, with 16 bases remaining between them. The CDR3 sequence is 14 residues long.

The receptor comes from a man in his late teens or twenties in good health. This rearrangement joins TRBV11-2 to TRBJ1-1, with D hard to call. Sequencing used naive CD8+ T cells sorted from blood. The CDR3 sequence is CASSSLKGPNEAFF. The CDR3 DNA reads as TGTGCCAGCAGCTCGTTAAAGGGTCCGAATGAAGCTTTCTTT.